The entry below describes one TCR beta chain. Antigen: not known. Preparation of the TCRbeta library was carried out with unique molecular identifiers. MiXCR was run by TCRdb on the PCR reads, yielding one entry per CDR3 protein. The sample lists hundreds of thousands of distinct CDR3 sequences; 15% to 20% were seen once. The CDR3 totals 18 residues. The J segment lost 4 bases and the V segment lost 5 bases, leaving 15 bases of the junction unmatched. Germline-derived CDR1 and CDR2 are DFQATT and SNEGSKA (reference sequence). The sample originates from a study of T-cell reconstitution after alpha-beta-depleted transplantation in children. Findings of the study overall: Several hundred graft clones that had expanded were reportedly the source of alpha-beta T cells about two months after transplant.

The TCR comes from a boy younger than two who had a stem cell transplant for Wiskott-Aldrich syndrome, so the T cells may come from the graft donor. The rearrangement links TRBV20-1 to TRBJ2-1, with TRBD2 matching 12 bases. The input for sequencing was PBMCs, mostly from graft donor cells, taken 360 days after TCRalphabeta/CD19-depleted stem cell transplant. CDR3 DNA sequence: TGCAGTGCTCTTATCCTAGCGGGAGGGCCTTACGGGTACAATGAGCAGTTCTTC. As protein: CSALILAGGPYGYNEQFF.